Below are 25 T cell receptor beta chains sequenced from a single sample in a study of siplizumab effects on memory and regulatory T cells. Produced via immunoSEQ multiplex PCR; TCRdb's table is partial and in-frame only. The table includes 100,000 or so clones, 92% detected once. Sequenced material: Tregs sorted from blood. These TCRs come from a human donor in good health.

This chain links TRBV6-5 with TRBJ1-5; D call uncertain. With 10 bases removed from V and 6 bases from J, the gap between germline ends came to 13 bases. Germline V gene sequence: CDR1 MNHEY, CDR2 SVGAGI. CDR3 length equals 12 residues. This chain's CDR3 is CATRGPRQPQHF. The CDR3 nucleotides read TGTGCCACCCGAGGGCCCCGTCAGCCCCAGCATTTT.

The chain has TRBV25-1 and TRBJ2-4; no definite D call. CDR1 MGHDK and CDR2 SYGVNS come from the germline V gene. The ends were cut back, 4 bases at V and 5 bases at J, with 6 bases in the middle. This CDR3 is built from 12 residues. The CDR3 nucleotides are TGTGCCAGCAGTGCAACAGAAAACATTCAGTACTTC. Translation gives CASSATENIQYF. The full variable domain, in which reference TRBV25-1 and TRBJ2-4 provide the parts outside the CDR3, is EADIYQTPRYLVIGTGKKITLECSQTMGHDKMYWYQQDPGMELHLIHYSYGVNSTEKGDLSSESTVSRIRTEHFPLTLESARPSHTSQYLCASSATENIQYFGAGTRLSVL.

The J gene is TRBJ2-6, the V gene TRBV30; D is uncertain. This CDR3 is built from 14 residues. Germline-derived CDR1 and CDR2 are GTSNPN and SVGIG (reference sequence). V was pared by 0 bases and J by 2 bases, with 5 bases between. The CDR3 region is CAWSVFPGANVLTF. The DNA of the CDR3 is TGTGCCTGGAGTGTGTTCCCTGGGGCCAACGTCCTGACTTTC.

V and J are TRBV5-4 and TRBJ2-3; D is unresolved. Germline V gene lookup returns CDR1 SGHNT and CDR2 YYREEE (reference sequence). This CDR3 is 15 amino acids long. V dropped 4 bases and J dropped 1 base, with 13 bases sitting between them. DNA of the CDR3: TGTGCCAGCAGCAAAACACCAGAGGGCACAGATACGCAGTATTTT. This sequence encodes CASSKTPEGTDTQYF.

V usage is TRBV19 and J usage is TRBJ1-5; D unresolved. Germline CDR1 reads LNHDA; CDR2 reads SQIVND (reference sequence). The V gene lost 4 bases and the J gene lost 0 bases, with 13 bases spanning the gap. The CDR3 spans 16 residues. CDR3 DNA: TGTGCCAGTAGTAAGGGAGGACTTTTTAGCAATCAGCCCCAGCATTTT. Its protein product is CASSKGGLFSNQPQHF.

This clone has more than one count but fewer than ten. This sequence joins TRBV9 and TRBJ2-3; D unclear. This CDR3 is built from 11 residues. Germline CDR1 reads SGDLS; CDR2 reads YYNGEE. V was clipped by 0 bases and J by 6 bases, with 2 bases between them. DNA of the CDR3: TGTGCCAGCAGCGTAGCGGATACGCAGTATTTT. Encoded protein: CASSVADTQYF.

The CDR3 bases are TGTGCCAGCAGCTTACCAGGGGATGAAAAACTGTTTTTT. It codes for CASSLPGDEKLFF. The chain has TRBV7-2 and TRBJ1-4; tentative D call: TRBD1 (6 bases). The CDR3 consists of 13 residues. V lost 2 bases, J lost 6 bases, and 7 bases lay in between. The germline CDR1 and CDR2 sequences are SGHTA and FQGNSA. Full variable domain (outside the CDR3, taken from reference TRBV7-2 and TRBJ1-4): GAGVSQSPSNKVTEKGKDVELRCDPISGHTALYWYRQSLGQGLEFLIYFQGNSAPDKSGLPSDRFSAERTGGSVSTLTIQRTQQEDSAVYLCASSLPGDEKLFFGSGTQLSVL.

This clone has just one count. V usage is TRBV11-1 and J usage is TRBJ2-7; D call uncertain. V lost 4 bases, J lost 3 bases, and 13 bases lay in between. The CDR3 has 14 residues. Germline CDR1 and CDR2: SGHAT and FQDESV (reference sequence). This CDR3 reads CASSYRASNYEQYF. CDR3 in DNA: TGTGCCAGCAGCTACCGGGCCTCCAACTACGAGCAGTACTTC.

This chain links TRBV28 with TRBJ1-2; D is undetermined. Per the germline V gene, CDR1 is MDHEN and CDR2 is SYDVKM. V was shortened by 5 bases and J by 7 bases, with 17 bases between the two germline ends. The CDR3 is 14 amino acids. The CDR3 sequence: CASSPPGSGGGYTF. For the CDR3, the DNA is TGTGCCAGCAGTCCCCCGGGGAGCGGCGGTGGCTACACCTTC.

The J gene is TRBJ1-1, the V gene TRBV6-6; no reliable D call. This CDR3 comprises 16 residues. Trimming shortened V by 0 bases and J by 0 bases, and 11 bases separated the two germline ends. CDR1 and CDR2 from the germline V gene are MNHNY and SVGAGI (reference sequence). CDR3 bases: TGTGCCAGCAGTTACTCGAGTCCGGGAGTGAACACTGAAGCTTTCTTT. It translates to CASSYSSPGVNTEAFF.

The V gene is TRBV27, the J gene TRBJ2-3, with D uncertain. V was cut by 3 bases and J by 3 bases, with 13 bases left in between. Germline CDR1 is MNHEY and CDR2 is SMNVEV (reference sequence). This CDR3 has 15 amino acids. The CDR3 region has the DNA TGTGCCAGCAGTTTTCAAGGGAAGTTAACAGATACGCAGTATTTT. It specifies CASSFQGKLTDTQYF.

This sequence joins TRBV10-3 and TRBJ2-5, with TRBD2 matching over 12 bases. This CDR3 region has 14 residues. The germline V gene has CDR1 ENHRY and CDR2 SYGVKD. V dropped 7 bases and J dropped 5; count of bases not matched to a gene: 5. The CDR3 region has the DNA TGTGCCATCAAGACTAGCGGGAGTATCGAGACCCAGTACTTC. It yields the protein CAIKTSGSIETQYF.

This chain joins TRBV25-1 and TRBJ1-2; 9 bases are a match to TRBD1. This CDR3 is built from 16 residues. Looked up from germline, CDR1 is MGHDK and CDR2 is SYGVNS. V dropped 4 bases and J dropped 0; count of bases not matched to a gene: 6. The CDR3 bases are TGTGCCAGCAGTGCACCCGGGACAGGGACTAACTATGGCTACACCTTC. It translates to CASSAPGTGTNYGYTF.

CDR3 amino acids: CASSPGTSGISREQFF. CDR3 in DNA: TGTGCCAGCAGCCCAGGGACTAGCGGGATCTCACGGGAGCAGTTCTTC. The chain recombines TRBV5-8 with TRBJ2-1, with TRBD2 identical over 13 bases. V dropped 4 bases and J dropped 10; count of bases not matched to a gene: 11. Germline CDR1 and CDR2: SGHTS and YDEGEE. The CDR3 is made up of 16 amino acids.

The CDR3 DNA reads TGTGCCAGCGGAAAAGCGGCGGGAGGGCCGGGCAATGAGCAGTTCTTC. It is translated as CASGKAAGGPGNEQFF. This sequence joins TRBV7-9 and TRBJ2-1; 9 bases are shared with TRBD2. The CDR3 totals 16 residues. Germline lookup yields CDR1 SEHNR and CDR2 FQNEAQ (reference sequence). Trimming removed 8 bases from V and 6 bases from J; junction bases left unmatched: 14.

The rearrangement uses TRBV28 and TRBJ1-2, with D perhaps matching TRBD1 (5 bases). The CDR3 is made up of 17 amino acids. Per germline, CDR1 MDHEN and CDR2 SYDVKM. V was pared by 7 bases and J by 1 base, with 22 bases between. The CDR3 loop reads CASTYRMGRLNNYGYTF. The DNA of the CDR3 is TGTGCCAGCACCTATCGAATGGGGCGTCTTAATAACTATGGCTACACCTTC.

The V call is TRBV21-1, the J call TRBJ2-1. TRBV21-1 counts as a pseudogene. The length of the CDR3 is 15 residues. Here the CDR3 reads CASKKGRTGRHEQFF. The CDR3 DNA reads as TGTGCCAGTAAAAAAGGGCGAACAGGGAGGCATGAGCAGTTCTTC.

The chain couples TRBV2 to TRBJ1-3, with 8 bases identical to TRBD1. CDR1 is SNHLY and CDR2 is FYNNEI in the germline V gene. After removal of 10 bases from V and 2 bases from J, the junction contained 4 bases not matched to a gene. The CDR3 length is 13 residues. The DNA of the CDR3 is TGTGCCAAGACGACAGGGGCTGGAAACACCATATATTTT. Its protein product is CAKTTGAGNTIYF.

The genes are TRBV5-1 and TRBJ1-4, with 7 nucleotides matching TRBD1. V gave up 7 bases and J gave up 2 bases; unmatched junction bases: 17. The CDR3 runs 18 residues. CDR1 SGHRS and CDR2 YFSETQ come from the germline V gene. The DNA of the CDR3 is TGCGCCAGCGCTCAACTACCCAACAGGGGAGCGACTAATGAAAAACTGTTTTTT. Translation gives CASAQLPNRGATNEKLFF.

This chain links TRBV19 with TRBJ1-2; the match to TRBD1 covers 8 bases. The CDR3 is 14 amino acids. The V and J ends lost 5 bases and 4 bases, in that order; junction bases with no gene match: 6. Germline V gene data show CDR1 as LNHDA and CDR2 as SQIVND (reference sequence). CDR3: CASSSDRGGYGYTF. DNA of the CDR3: TGTGCCAGTAGTTCCGACAGGGGAGGCTATGGCTACACCTTC.

In this sample, this clone turned up once. The J gene is TRBJ2-1, the V gene TRBV7-2; TRBD2 matches at 10 bases. Germline V CDR1 and CDR2: SGHTA, FQGNSA. The CDR3 is 15 residues long. Unmatched junction bases numbered 8, after V lost 7 bases and J lost 5 bases. CDR3 loop: CASTPGTSVDNEQFF. The CDR3, as DNA: TGTGCCAGCACCCCGGGGACTAGCGTCGACAATGAGCAGTTCTTC.

This chain connects TRBV10-3 to TRBJ2-1; D not certain. The CDR3 covers 11 residues. Looked up from germline, CDR1 is ENHRY and CDR2 is SYGVKD. Trimming left V 6 bases short and J 8 bases short, with 8 bases between. CDR3 DNA: TGTGCCATCAGAAACAAGGATGAGCAGTTCTTC. This translates into CAIRNKDEQFF.

The CDR3 sequence: CASSLTASGRAAYYEQYF. CDR3 coding DNA: TGTGCCAGCAGCTTAACCGCTAGCGGGAGGGCCGCATACTACGAGCAGTACTTC. The J gene is TRBJ2-7, the V gene TRBV7-3; TRBD2 matches at 12 bases. J was trimmed by 3 bases and V by 0 bases; bases with no gene match: 9. The germline gives CDR1 SGHTA, CDR2 FQGTGA. This CDR3 is 18 amino acids long.

The table lists this clone with a few counts. V and J are TRBV5-1 and TRBJ1-4, with D perhaps TRBD1 (5 bases). This CDR3 contains 16 residues. The germline gives CDR1 SGHRS, CDR2 YFSETQ. Trimming left V 3 bases short and J 12 bases short, with 24 bases between. DNA of the CDR3: TGCGCCAGCAGCTCGGAGGGTTTTCGGCAGGGAAGTGAACTGTTTTTT. Translation: CASSSEGFRQGSELFF. Variable domain in full (rest from reference TRBV5-1 and TRBJ1-4): KAGVTQTPRYLIKTRGQQVTLSCSPISGHRSVSWYQQTPGQGLQFLFEYFSETQRNKGNFPGRFSGRQFSNSRSEMNVSTLELGDSALYLCASSSEGFRQGSELFFGSGTQLSVL.

This chain uses TRBV19 with TRBJ2-5; D not resolved. Trimming removed 6 bases from V and 0 bases from J, with 11 bases in between. The CDR3 has 14 amino acids. From germline, CDR1 is LNHDA and CDR2 SQIVND (reference sequence). The CDR3 protein is CASRVDLYQETQYF. The DNA of the CDR3 is TGTGCCAGTAGAGTCGACTTGTACCAAGAGACCCAGTACTTC.